Each of the 28 T cell receptor beta chains below was sequenced from the same sample in a study of regulatory and conventional T cells in RAG deficiency (dated by TCRdb to the late 2010s). Library construction relied on the immunoSEQ multiplex PCR assay. Held by TCRdb, this immuneACCESS table contains in-frame sequences only and omits some clones. Under half of the omission traces to an unresolved V gene where checked; the cause of the rest is unknown. This sample comprises about 46,000 clones, 85% to 90% of them detected only once. Of the sample, roughly 0.51% is held by the ten largest clones. Conventional CD4+ T cells were purified from blood as CD25-low CD127-high cells before genomic DNA extraction. The sample also formed part of further work on regulatory T cells. As the second paper documents: The multiplex PCR used 52 forward TRBV primers and 13 reverse TRBJ primers, with assay-based and computational corrections for amplification bias.

The source material was CD4+ effector T cells sorted from blood. These receptors all stem from a human donor in good health.

The rearrangement links TRBV7-6 to TRBJ1-2; D may be TRBD1 (5 bases). CDR3 length: 11 residues. Trimming removed 3 bases at V and 12 bases at J, with 11 bases between. Germline V CDR1 and CDR2: SGHVS, FNYEAQ. The CDR3 bases are TGTGCCAGCAGCTTGGCAGGGATCGACACCTTC. It translates to CASSLAGIDTF.

The chain couples TRBV6-1 to TRBJ1-6; perhaps TRBD1 as D (6 bases). Germline V gene lookup returns CDR1 MNHNS and CDR2 SASEGT. Trimming removed 2 bases from V and 3 bases from J, with 8 bases in between. CDR3 size: 15 residues. Written as DNA, the CDR3 is TGTGCCAGCAGTGAAACAGGGTTCTATAATTCACCCCTCCACTTT. It codes for CASSETGFYNSPLHF.

The chain links TRBV18 to TRBJ1-1, with 7 bases lining up with TRBD1. CDR3 size: 13 residues. V was pared by 3 bases and J by 3 bases, with 1 base of the junction left unmatched. Germline assignment: CDR1 KGHSH and CDR2 LQKENI. CDR3 sequence: CASSPGQDTEAFF. CDR3 in DNA: TGTGCCAGCTCACCCGGACAGGACACTGAAGCTTTCTTT.

This clone was observed once. J is TRBJ2-3 and V is TRBV11-2; D unclear. V was pared by 5 bases and J by 4 bases, with 10 bases between. The CDR3 extends over 13 amino acids. Per the germline V gene, CDR1 is SGHAT and CDR2 is FQNNGV. CDR3 sequence (DNA): TGTGCCAGCAGCGGACGTGGCTCAGATACGCAGTATTTT. Its translation is CASSGRGSDTQYF.

This chain connects TRBV6-5 to TRBJ2-7; possible D gene TRBD1, 6 bases. Trimming left V 6 bases short and J 3 bases short, with 12 bases between. The length of the CDR3 is 13 residues. Germline values: CDR1 MNHEY, CDR2 SVGAGI. The CDR3 DNA reads TGTGCCAGCAGAAGGGACACCTTCTACGAGCAGTACTTC. The encoded protein is CASRRDTFYEQYF.

The rearrangement joins TRBV28 to TRBJ1-2; D is undetermined. Trimming took off 2 bases at V and 7 bases at J, with 17 bases between the two ends. CDR3 length equals 15 residues. Per the germline V gene, CDR1 is MDHEN and CDR2 is SYDVKM. The chain's CDR3 is CASSLADALLVGYTF. Here the CDR3 DNA reads TGTGCCAGCAGTTTAGCGGACGCGCTCCTCGTTGGCTACACCTTC.

The chain recombines TRBV19 with TRBJ1-5; 9 positions match TRBD1. After removal of 7 bases from V and 2 bases from J, the junction contained 6 bases not matched to a gene. CDR3 length: 15 amino acids. Germline values: CDR1 LNHDA, CDR2 SQIVND (reference sequence). Here the CDR3 reads CASTDRGEGNQPQHF. The CDR3 bases are TGTGCCAGTACGGACAGGGGAGAGGGCAATCAGCCCCAGCATTTT.

This chain connects TRBV11-3 to TRBJ2-1; tentative D call: TRBD2 (5 bases). The CDR3 covers 17 residues. The V end lost 5 bases, the J end lost 5 bases, and 22 bases lay between the germline ends. Germline CDR1 SGHNT, CDR2 YENEEA. CDR3 sequence reads: CASSDKVEGGRNNEQFF. The CDR3, as DNA: TGTGCCAGCAGCGATAAAGTCGAGGGCGGAAGAAACAATGAGCAGTTCTTC.

The rearrangement uses TRBV30 and TRBJ1-6; 11 positions match TRBD1. This CDR3 region has 13 residues. Germline lookup yields CDR1 GTSNPN and CDR2 SVGIG (reference sequence). With V trimmed by 7 bases and J by 8 bases, 4 bases remained unmatched. The CDR3 DNA sequence: TGTGCCTATGCGGGACAGGGGGATTCACCCCTCCACTTT. Protein product: CAYAGQGDSPLHF. The complete variable domain, with remaining parts taken from reference TRBV30 and TRBJ1-6, reads SQTIHQWPATLVQPVGSPLSLECTVEGTSNPNLYWYRQAAGRGLQLLFYSVGIGQISSEVPQNLSASRPQDRQFILSSKKLLLSDSGFYLCAYAGQGDSPLHFGNGTRLTVT.

There are a few counts of this clone. J is TRBJ1-3 and V is TRBV7-9, with a tentative D call TRBD1 (6 bases). V lost 5 bases to trimming and J lost 1 base, with 18 bases between them. CDR3 length: 17 amino acids. The germline gives CDR1 SEHNR, CDR2 FQNEAQ (reference sequence). The DNA of the CDR3 is TGTGCCAGCAGCCCCCTTAGACAGGCCATTTCTGGAAACACCATATATTTT. As protein: CASSPLRQAISGNTIYF.

The chain uses TRBV11-3 and TRBJ1-2; D is ambiguous. The V end lost 3 bases, the J end lost 0 bases, and 5 bases lay between the germline ends. Germline CDR1 SGHNT, CDR2 YENEEA. This CDR3 is built from 13 residues. The CDR3 DNA is TGTGCCAGCAGCTTGAGTACTAACTATGGCTACACCTTC. Its translation is CASSLSTNYGYTF.

This clone came up a few times. The chain links TRBV19 to TRBJ2-7; 8 nucleotides agree with TRBD2. The ends lost 4 bases at V and 2 bases at J; junction bases unmatched: 10. The CDR3 sequence is 16 residues long. The germline V gene has CDR1 LNHDA and CDR2 SQIVND (reference sequence). The CDR3 loop reads CASSKLRGGRPYEQYF. Here the CDR3 DNA reads TGTGCCAGTAGTAAACTTCGGGGCGGGAGGCCCTACGAGCAGTACTTC.

The rearrangement joins TRBV5-1 to TRBJ1-2, with unresolved D. There are 14 residues in the CDR3. With 2 bases removed from V and 4 bases from J, the gap between germline ends came to 12 bases. CDR1 SGHRS and CDR2 YFSETQ come from the germline V gene. CDR3 amino acids: CASSLRWVAYGYTF. The CDR3 nucleotides are TGCGCCAGCAGCTTAAGGTGGGTGGCCTATGGCTACACCTTC.

This clone was seen a single time. V and J are TRBV2 and TRBJ2-5, with 7 nucleotides matching TRBD2. Germline CDR1 SNHLY, CDR2 FYNNEI. The length of the CDR3 is 16 residues. V gave up 6 bases and J gave up 0 bases; unmatched junction bases: 10. The CDR3 reads CASRSWGSGHQETQYF. The CDR3 DNA reads as TGTGCCAGCAGATCCTGGGGTAGCGGGCACCAAGAGACCCAGTACTTC.

The chain recombines TRBV9 with TRBJ2-3; tentative D call: TRBD2 (5 bases). Trimming removed 0 bases at V and 2 bases at J, with 10 bases between. The CDR3 is 15 amino acids. Germline V gives CDR1 SGDLS, CDR2 YYNGEE. DNA for the CDR3: TGTGCCAGCAGCGTAGGGGCGGGCTCCACAGATACGCAGTATTTT. Its protein product is CASSVGAGSTDTQYF.

Of note for this clone: The same CDR3 also results from other DNA sequences found in this sample. For the CDR3, the DNA is TGTGCCAGCAGTCCGGGGAGCACAGATACGCAGTATTTT. Translating it yields CASSPGSTDTQYF. This sequence joins TRBV9 and TRBJ2-3, with D maybe TRBD2 (5 bases). With 5 bases removed from V and 0 bases from J, the gap between germline ends came to 7 bases. Germline CDR1 and CDR2: SGDLS and YYNGEE. CDR3 size: 13 residues. Variable domain in full (rest from reference TRBV9 and TRBJ2-3): DSGVTQTPKHLITATGQRVTLRCSPRSGDLSVYWYQQSLDQGLQFLIQYYNGEERAKGNILERFSAQQFPDLHSELNLSSLELGDSALYFCASSPGSTDTQYFGPGTRLTVL.

The J gene is TRBJ1-5, the V gene TRBV29-1, with 10 nucleotides matching TRBD1. V shed 4 bases and J 8 bases; nucleotides not matched to a gene: 8. This CDR3 has 14 residues. CDR1 is SQVTM, CDR2 ANQGSEA, per germline. The CDR3 nucleotides are TGCAGCGTTGCCGGGACAGGGGTGTCGGAGCCCCAGCATTTT. It translates to CSVAGTGVSEPQHF.

V and J are TRBV5-6 and TRBJ2-3, with a weak D call TRBD2 (6 bases). This CDR3 region has 15 residues. Per the germline V gene, CDR1 is SGHDT and CDR2 is YYEEEE. Trimming took 0 bases from V and 3 from J, leaving 11 bases between them. CDR3 protein: CASSLGPGTTDTQYF. The CDR3, as DNA: TGTGCCAGCAGCTTGGGCCCCGGGACTACAGATACGCAGTATTTT.

V usage is TRBV6-5 and J usage is TRBJ1-2; 11 nucleotides match TRBD1. Germline V lookup: CDR1 MNHEY, CDR2 SVGAGI. J lost 7 bases, V lost 5 bases, and 9 bases had no gene match. The CDR3 has 15 residues. Here the CDR3 reads CASSGDRGNRGGYTF. The CDR3 DNA sequence: TGTGCCAGCAGTGGGGACAGGGGGAATAGGGGTGGCTACACCTTC.

The chain joins TRBV25-1 to TRBJ1-1; D possibly corresponds to TRBD1 (6 bases). Trimming stripped 5 bases from V and 1 base from J, with 11 bases between. The CDR3 is made up of 14 amino acids. Germline V gene lookup returns CDR1 MGHDK and CDR2 SYGVNS. The CDR3 DNA sequence: TGTGCCAGCAGTTTAGGGGGACGGAACACTGAAGCTTTCTTT. It encodes CASSLGGRNTEAFF.

The gene calls are TRBV7-9 and TRBJ1-1; D unresolved. Germline V gene sequence: CDR1 SEHNR, CDR2 FQNEAQ (reference sequence). The CDR3 runs 13 residues. V gave up 1 base and J gave up 0 bases, with 3 bases separating them. CDR3 in amino acids: CASSLDMNTEAFF. In DNA form, the CDR3 reads TGTGCCAGCAGCTTAGATATGAACACTGAAGCTTTCTTT. Variable domain in full (rest from reference TRBV7-9 and TRBJ1-1): DTGVSQNPRHKITKRGQNVTFRCDPISEHNRLYWYRQTLGQGPEFLTYFQNEAQLEKSRLLSDRFSAERPKGSFSTLEIQRTEQGDSAMYLCASSLDMNTEAFFGQGTRLTVV.

There are a few counts of this clone. The chain uses TRBV6-1 and TRBJ1-5, with D perhaps TRBD1 (5 bases). Germline lookup yields CDR1 MNHNS and CDR2 SASEGT. This CDR3 contains 17 residues. V lost 2 bases and J 2 bases, leaving 16 bases between the germline ends. DNA for the CDR3: TGTGCCAGCAGTGAACAAGGGGCCGGGTATGGCAATCAGCCCCAGCATTTT. It is translated as CASSEQGAGYGNQPQHF.

This chain joins TRBV6-1 and TRBJ2-7, with 11 bases lining up with TRBD1. This CDR3 region has 15 residues. Germline loops: CDR1 MNHNS, CDR2 SASEGT. With 6 bases clipped from V and 3 bases from J, the junction kept 7 bases outside the gene matches. For the CDR3, the DNA is TGTGCCAGCAGGGATCCCGGGACAGGGGGCTACGAGCAGTACTTC. Protein sequence: CASRDPGTGGYEQYF.

The V call is TRBV28, the J call TRBJ1-2; D is possibly TRBD1 (6 bases). Germline-derived CDR1 and CDR2 are MDHEN and SYDVKM. Trimming left V 6 bases short and J 6 bases short, with 11 bases between. This CDR3 is built from 12 residues. The CDR3 nucleotides are TGTGCCAGCAGGGGGGCGGTTGATGGCTACACCTTC. Translation gives CASRGAVDGYTF.

V gene TRBV28 combines with J gene TRBJ1-2; D remains ambiguous. The CDR3 spans 13 residues. CDR1 is MDHEN, CDR2 SYDVKM, per germline. Trimming left V 3 bases short and J 7 bases short, with 12 bases between. The DNA for the CDR3 is TGTGCCAGCAGTTTGGTTTCACCAGGTGGCTACACCTTC. Translation gives CASSLVSPGGYTF.

The CDR3 loop is CASSYSGAGGAYEQYF. CDR3 DNA sequence: TGTGCCAGCAGTTACTCAGGGGCAGGGGGGGCCTACGAGCAGTACTTC. The chain couples TRBV28 to TRBJ2-7; D assignment may be TRBD1 or TRBD2 (7 bases each). There are 16 residues in the CDR3. Germline V gene sequence: CDR1 MDHEN, CDR2 SYDVKM. V dropped 4 bases and J dropped 2 bases, with 18 bases sitting between them.

The chain uses TRBV2 and TRBJ2-7; 9 nucleotides match TRBD2. The junction had 3 bases not matched to a gene; V was cut back by 6 bases and J by 3 bases. CDR3 length equals 13 residues. The V gene's germline CDR1 is SNHLY and CDR2 FYNNEI. CDR3 DNA sequence: TGTGCCAGCAGGAGCGGGAGGTTCTACGAGCAGTACTTC. Translated: CASRSGRFYEQYF.

The DNA of the CDR3 is TGTGCCAGCAGCTTTGGAGCGGGAGGTGTTTACAATGAGCAGTTCTTC. Its translation is CASSFGAGGVYNEQFF. The chain links TRBV7-2 to TRBJ2-1; TRBD2 agrees at 9 bases. J lost 4 bases, V lost 3 bases, and 7 bases had no gene match. In germline, CDR1 is SGHTA, CDR2 FQGNSA. CDR3 length equals 16 residues.